Presented here are 18 T cell receptor beta chains from one specimen sequenced in a study of tumour-infiltrating T cells in Burkitt lymphoma. TCRdb's copy holds only in-frame clones and misses some; the assay was immunoSEQ multiplex PCR. Of approximately 46,000 clones in the sample, roughly 31% were seen once. The sequencing input was tumor tissue. These receptors all come from a human donor with Burkitt lymphoma.

The chain combines TRBV7-9 with TRBJ2-1, with 7 bases aligning to TRBD1. J gave up 0 bases and V 5 bases, and 7 bases lay outside the gene matches. This CDR3 region has 16 residues. Germline loops: CDR1 SEHNR, CDR2 FQNEAQ (reference sequence). CDR3: CASSRRTGVSYNEQFF. In DNA, the CDR3 is TGTGCCAGCAGCCGACGAACAGGGGTCTCCTACAATGAGCAGTTCTTC.

This chain links TRBV5-1 with TRBJ2-4; the match to TRBD1 covers 8 bases. The junction had 5 bases not matched to a gene; V was cut back by 0 bases and J by 6 bases. Germline V gives CDR1 SGHRS, CDR2 YFSETQ. The CDR3 is made up of 15 amino acids. CDR3 nucleotide sequence: TGCGCCAGCAGCTTGGCGACAGGGGTTGGAAACATTCAGTACTTC. Amino acid sequence: CASSLATGVGNIQYF.

The chain links TRBV6-6 to TRBJ1-1, with D perhaps TRBD1 (6 bases). CDR3 length: 15 residues. The ends were cut back, 5 bases at V and 1 base at J, with 14 bases in the middle. Per the germline V gene, CDR1 is MNHNY and CDR2 is SVGAGI (reference sequence). The CDR3 bases are TGTGCCAGCAGTCGCCGCGTACAGGGGAACACTGAAGCTTTCTTT. Amino acids: CASSRRVQGNTEAFF.

The V call is TRBV28, the J call TRBJ2-7; tentative D call: TRBD1 (6 bases). V lost 5 bases and J 6 bases, leaving 20 bases between the germline ends. The germline V gene encodes CDR1 MDHEN and CDR2 SYDVKM. The CDR3 length is 15 residues. This CDR3 is CASSGPSTGSLEQYF. CDR3 coding DNA: TGTGCCAGCAGTGGCCCCTCTACAGGGTCCCTCGAGCAGTACTTC.

The table lists this clone with a few counts. J is TRBJ1-2 and V is TRBV30; D is possibly TRBD1 (5 bases). V lost 4 bases, J lost 2 bases, and 11 bases lay in between. The CDR3 totals 13 residues. CDR1 and CDR2 from the germline V gene are GTSNPN and SVGIG (reference sequence). As DNA, the CDR3 is TGTGCCTGGATGGGACGTCTGAACTATGGCTACACCTTC. Residues: CAWMGRLNYGYTF.

The chain links TRBV2 to TRBJ2-4; 9 bases are a match to TRBD1. Trimming took 3 bases from V and 6 from J; bases not matched to a gene: 6. CDR3 length equals 15 residues. Germline loops: CDR1 SNHLY, CDR2 FYNNEI. In DNA, the CDR3 is TGTGCCAGCAGTGACGCCGGGACAGGGAGAAACATTCAGTACTTC. Protein: CASSDAGTGRNIQYF. The entire variable domain, with the rest obtained from reference TRBV2 and TRBJ2-4, is as follows: EPEVTQTPSHQVTQMGQEVILRCVPISNHLYFYWYRQILGQKVEFLVSFYNNEISEKSEIFDDQFSVERPDGSNFTLKIRSTKLEDSAMYFCASSDAGTGRNIQYFGAGTRLSVL.

This sequence joins TRBV19 and TRBJ1-3; 8 nucleotides agree with TRBD1. CDR1 is LNHDA and CDR2 is SQIVND in the germline V gene (reference sequence). V lost 6 bases and J lost 6; bases outside the gene matches: 10. The CDR3 runs 15 residues. This chain's CDR3 is CASSTGQGRENTIYF. Written as DNA, the CDR3 is TGTGCCAGTAGCACCGGACAGGGTCGGGAAAACACCATATATTTT.

This clone has a handful of counts. This chain uses TRBV7-8 with TRBJ1-2, with D hard to call. Germline V CDR1 and CDR2: SGHVS, FQNEAQ. The V end lost 0 bases, the J end lost 1 base, and 9 bases lay between the germline ends. The CDR3 runs 15 residues. The CDR3 spells CASSLARWSNYGYTF. Here the CDR3 DNA reads TGTGCCAGCAGCTTAGCCAGGTGGAGTAACTATGGCTACACCTTC. Full variable domain (rest looked up from reference TRBV7-8 and TRBJ1-2): GAGVSQSPRYKVAKRGQDVALRCDPISGHVSLFWYQQALGQGPEFLTYFQNEAQLDKSGLPSDRFFAERPEGSVSTLKIQRTQQEDSAVYLCASSLARWSNYGYTFGSGTRLTVV.

This clone was picked up a small number of times. The chain links TRBV6-5 to TRBJ1-2, with TRBD1 as a possible D gene (6 bases). This CDR3 contains 14 residues. Germline V lookup: CDR1 MNHEY, CDR2 SVGAGI. V gave up 6 bases and J gave up 6 bases, with 17 bases separating them. CDR3 DNA sequence: TGTGCCAGCAGCCAGACAGGCTCTTTGGATGGCTACACCTTC. It codes for CASSQTGSLDGYTF.

The rearrangement links TRBV5-1 to TRBJ2-5; D perhaps matches TRBD1 (5 bases). Looked up from germline, CDR1 is SGHRS and CDR2 is YFSETQ. V lost 2 bases, J lost 7 bases, and 12 bases lay in between. The CDR3 has 13 amino acids. DNA of the CDR3: TGCGCCAGCAGCTTACAGGACCCACGGACCCAGTACTTC. Translating gives CASSLQDPRTQYF.

This chain links TRBV4-3 with TRBJ1-2, with 11 bases aligning to TRBD1. Trimming at V came to 1 base and at J to 0 bases, leaving 10 bases not matched to a gene. CDR3 length equals 19 residues. Germline CDR1 LGHNA, CDR2 YSLEER. The CDR3 nucleotides are TGCGCCAGCAGCCAAGGGTGGGGGGACAGGGGGGCCACTAACTATGGCTACACCTTC. It codes for CASSQGWGDRGATNYGYTF.

The chain is built from TRBV30 and TRBJ2-6; D is unclear. The CDR3 sequence is 14 residues long. CDR1 GTSNPN and CDR2 SVGIG come from the germline V gene (reference sequence). The CDR3 here is CAAPRRAGANVLTF. DNA of the CDR3: TGTGCTGCCCCGAGGCGAGCTGGGGCCAACGTCCTGACTTTC.

The chain combines TRBV4-2 with TRBJ2-2, with no clear D. CDR3 size: 13 residues. CDR1 is LGHNA and CDR2 is YNFKEQ in the germline V gene. V lost 0 bases, J lost 5 bases, and 4 bases lay in between. The CDR3 loop is CASSQDRTGELFF. In DNA, the CDR3 is TGTGCCAGCAGCCAAGATAGGACCGGGGAGCTGTTTTTT.

This clone was seen a handful of times. The chain employs TRBV2 and TRBJ1-5; D is possibly TRBD1 (6 bases). Germline-derived CDR1 and CDR2 are SNHLY and FYNNEI. V was shortened by 6 bases and J by 3 bases, with 12 bases between the two germline ends. The CDR3 is 14 amino acids. The CDR3, as DNA: TGTGCCAGCAGACCTAACAGGGACAATCAGCCCCAGCATTTT. Its protein is CASRPNRDNQPQHF.

This chain joins TRBV5-1 and TRBJ2-2; possible D gene TRBD2, 5 bases. The length of the CDR3 is 15 residues. The V end lost 2 bases, the J end lost 3 bases, and 11 bases lay between the germline ends. Germline V CDR1 and CDR2: SGHRS, YFSETQ. CDR3 DNA sequence: TGCGCCAGCAGCTTAGCGGAGACCTACACCGGGGAGCTGTTTTTT. This gives the protein CASSLAETYTGELFF.

The chain recombines TRBV5-1 with TRBJ2-3; tentative D call: TRBD1 (6 bases). The V end lost 4 bases, the J end lost 4 bases, and 10 bases lay between the germline ends. The CDR3 runs to 13 residues. Looked up from germline, CDR1 is SGHRS and CDR2 is YFSETQ. The CDR3 nucleotides are TGCGCCAGCAGCACCACAGGGTCAGATACGCAGTATTTT. This sequence encodes CASSTTGSDTQYF. Full variable domain (remainder filled in from reference TRBV5-1 and TRBJ2-3): KAGVTQTPRYLIKTRGQQVTLSCSPISGHRSVSWYQQTPGQGLQFLFEYFSETQRNKGNFPGRFSGRQFSNSRSEMNVSTLELGDSALYLCASSTTGSDTQYFGPGTRLTVL.

V gene TRBV4-3 combines with J gene TRBJ1-2; 7 bases line up with TRBD1. Trimming at V came to 0 bases and at J to 3 bases, leaving 4 bases not matched to a gene. The CDR3 contains 15 residues. Looked up from germline, CDR1 is LGHNA and CDR2 is YSLEER. CDR3: CASSQDPGTDYGYTF. As DNA, the CDR3 is TGCGCCAGCAGCCAAGATCCTGGGACAGACTATGGCTACACCTTC.

V gene TRBV20-1 combines with J gene TRBJ1-2; D ambiguous. Trimming cost V 1 base and J 14 bases, with 14 bases left between them. This CDR3 is built from 11 residues. CDR1 and CDR2 from the germline V gene are DFQATT and SNEGSKA (reference sequence). The CDR3 is CSARAPGGRTF. Written as DNA, the CDR3 is TGCAGTGCTAGAGCGCCGGGCGGCAGGACCTTC.